The next 5 T cell receptor beta chains were all read from a single sample in a study of blood T cell repertoires in COVID-19. Measured with immunoSEQ multiplex PCR; TCRdb has only the in-frame clones, and not every one. The sample includes fewer than 200,000 clones, roughly 80% seen only once; the top ten take approximately 4%. Sequencing used PBMCs or T cells enriched from blood (not recorded which). These receptors were collected from a woman aged 50 to 65 who had recovered from COVID-19.

This clone appeared a single time. The J gene is TRBJ2-4, the V gene TRBV2; D remains ambiguous. The CDR3 is 12 residues long. Deletions cut 3 bases from V and 4 bases from J, with 4 bases between. Germline-derived CDR1 and CDR2 are SNHLY and FYNNEI. The CDR3 is CASSDRKNIQYF. Written as DNA, the CDR3 is TGTGCCAGCAGTGACAGAAAAAACATTCAGTACTTC.

V and J are TRBV6-4 and TRBJ2-7; TRBD1 might be the D (5 bases). Trimming removed 3 bases from V and 9 bases from J, with 27 bases in between. CDR1 is MRHNA, CDR2 SNTAGT, per germline. The CDR3 totals 17 residues. CDR3 sequence: CASSEMQGLIPLRGQYV. In nucleotides, the CDR3 is TGTGCCAGCAGTGAAATGCAGGGCCTTATTCCACTACGAGGGCAGTACGTC.

The chain employs TRBV21-1 and TRBJ2-7; the table's TRBD1 call for D was not verified on the DNA. TRBV21-1 is a pseudogene locus. The CDR3 has 15 residues. The CDR3 coding sequence is TGTGCCAGCAGCAAAGGGGGGACAGTTGCCTACGAGCAGTACGTC. Translation: CASSKGGTVAYEQYV.

This sequence joins TRBV6-2 or TRBV6-3 and TRBJ2-2; 7 bases fit TRBD1. Unmatched junction bases numbered 10, after V lost 1 base and J lost 2 bases. This CDR3 contains 18 residues. The germline CDR1 and CDR2 sequences are MNHEY and SVGEGT. The DNA for the CDR3 is TGTGCCAGCAGTTACTTAGACATCCGGGACAGTAACACCGGGGAGCTGTTTTTT. Protein: CASSYLDIRDSNTGELFF.

The J gene is TRBJ2-2, the V gene TRBV11-2, with no clear D. V lost 3 bases to trimming and J lost 5 bases, with 7 bases between them. The CDR3 runs to 13 residues. Germline V gene lookup returns CDR1 SGHAT and CDR2 FQNNGV. CDR3 in DNA: TGTGCCAGCAGCTTTTCTAGAACCGGGGAGCTGTTTTTT. This sequence encodes CASSFSRTGELFF. Drawing the rest from reference TRBV11-2 and TRBJ2-2, the complete variable domain is EAGVAQSPRYKIIEKRQSVAFWCNPISGHATLYWYQQILGQGPKLLIQFQNNGVVDDSQLPKDRFSAERLKGVDSTLKIQPAKLEDSAVYLCASSFSRTGELFFGEGSRLTVL.